This record concerns one T cell receptor beta chain sequence. The V gene's germline CDR1 is KGHSH and CDR2 LQKENI. Trimming shortened V by 2 bases and J by 2 bases, and 13 bases separated the two germline ends. The CDR3 is made up of 15 amino acids. This sample was taken from a study of shared clonotypes between healthy human individuals. This table comes from immunoSEQ multiplex PCR, and its TCRdb copy is limited to in-frame clones, with some not included. The sample shows fewer than 650,000 clones, 76% of them seen only once. This chain uses TRBV18 with TRBJ2-7; possibly TRBD1 for D (5 bases). This clonotype originated in a woman aged 40 to 50 in good health. Some clones in this sample may be carry-over from other donors' samples. The sample comprised PBMCs. The CDR3 DNA reads TGTGCCAGCTCACCAGGGCAGGGCCCCACCTACGAGCAGTACTTC. This encodes CASSPGQGPTYEQYF.